This T cell receptor (beta chain) was obtained from a study of tumor-infiltrating lymphocytes in primary liver carcinoma. The study's findings and limits: Tumor tissue displayed a significantly greater top-250-clone fraction than blood (p = 0.039).

To note about this clonotype: Its target is not known. The junction differs from germline at one of its ends, possibly a read error.

A constant-region primer served to make TCR beta cDNA from about 500 ng total RNA. Three nested multiplex PCR rounds, a slightly modified ARM-PCR, produced the libraries for TCR beta. With TRBV1-TRBV30 forward primers and a C-beta reverse primer, the first two PCR rounds were run for 10 to 11 cycles each. TCRdb re-analysed the multiplex PCR reads in MiXCR, keeping a single row per CDR3 protein. The data show some 87,000 distinct CDR3 sequences, with 65% to 70% seen just once and around 25% held by the top ten. The CDR3 extends over 16 amino acids. The V gene's germline CDR1 is SGHAT and CDR2 FQNNGV. Joint extraction of RNA and DNA used roughly 19-31 mg of bulk tissue that was unsorted. Surgeons treated the primary liver carcinoma of the patients by surgical resection. At sampling, these chronic HBV carriers had received no treatment.

V gene TRBV11-2 combines with J gene TRBJ2-1; 14 nucleotides agree with TRBD2. The receptor was derived from a man aged 40-49 years with primary liver carcinoma and hepatitis B virus infection. Sequencing was done on a sample of tumor-adjacent normal liver tissue. The CDR3, as DNA: TGTACCAGCAGCTTAGTGACTAGCGGGGGGGCCAATGAGCAGTTCTTC. Its translation is CTSSLVTSGGANEQFF.